This is a list of T cell receptor beta chains from one sample in a study of shared clonotypes between healthy human individuals. Some clones are missing from TCRdb's copy, which holds only in-frame ones; the method was immunoSEQ multiplex PCR. The profile shows approximately 1.5 million clones, 98% of them singletons. What was sequenced was naive CD4+ T cells sorted from blood. The receptors originated from a man younger than 45 in good health. CDR3s include the opening cysteine and the closing phenylalanine or tryptophan.

V: TRBV4-2
CDR3: CASSQDRAGSSYNEQFF

V: TRBV9
CDR3: CASSISGANTGELFF

V: TRBV5-1
CDR3: CASSRGTGAYGYTF

V: TRBV6-5
CDR3: CASSRGTSGVLGQFF

V: TRBV30
CDR3: CASEKTYEQYF

V: TRBV11-2
CDR3: CASSLVRGLGANVLTF

V: TRBV2
CDR3: CASSLTSGRAKNIQYF

V: TRBV11-2
CDR3: CASSLDYRFSGTGELFF

V: TRBV29-1
CDR3: CSVRGPYEQYF

V: TRBV11-3
CDR3: CASSRGSDTIYF

V: TRBV5-8
CDR3: CASSATSGSSYEQYF